What follows is one T cell receptor (beta chain) and its context. This clonotype has just a few counts. Its antigen is currently not known. One base away there is no much larger clone; base qualities are not given. Libraries were constructed by RT-PCR. Reads for this sample came from an Illumina HiSeq 2500. TCRdb trimmed the raw reads at Q25, called clones with MiXCR and kept productive beta chains. Every distinct CDR3 protein forms one entry, paired with its most common genes and DNA. The sample table records hundreds of thousands of distinct CDR3 sequences; about 11% of these occur just once. In total, the top ten clones hold roughly 11% of the sample. This entry belongs to a study of response to subunit inactivated influenza vaccine (dated by TCRdb to the late 2010s). With respect to the entire study: To follow how T cells responded to a trivalent subunit inactivated influenza vaccine, the researchers relied on deep quantitative profiling of the T cell receptor repertoire.

What the authors observed across the whole study: The authors suggested that each seasonal influenza vaccination may recruit only a limited number of new T cells.

In addition, the sample was reused for a study of T cells expressing NK-cell markers. As noted in the second study: The TCR beta cDNA libraries were made using 5'RACE template switching, a step that added both a universal primer site and unique molecular identifiers. In sorted CD3+CD56+NKG2C+, CD3+CD56+NKG2C- and CD3+CD56-NKG2C+ T-cell subsets from about 8 donors, TCR beta-chain repertoires were profiled. Of the eight sequenced donors, seven were found to be HCMV-seropositive and one was found to be HCMV-seronegative. In several experiments an anti-gammadeltaTCR antibody was added to restrict sorting to alphabetaTCR-expressing T cells. In a handful of donors, the dominant CD3+CD56+NKG2C+ clonotypes were found to rank among the top 10 CD8+ clonotypes and to make up roughly 1.0-7.5% of CD8+ T cells. Those dominant clonotypes were again the most abundant among CD3+CD56-NKG2C+ cells in several donors, at about 25-65%. Whether the expanded NKG2C-expressing T cell clones were specific for HCMV antigens was left unclear. Randomly selected healthy volunteers, three men and five women, were used as the eight sequenced donors. HCMV serostatus was determined by detecting HCMV-specific IgG in serum with a commercial ELISA kit. Ficoll density gradient centrifugation was used to isolate peripheral blood mononuclear cells from blood. For more than five donors, bulk peripheral blood T-cell repertoires were also sequenced from unsorted PBMC. cDNA synthesis was primed from the TCR beta constant segment, followed by two successive PCR amplification steps. Illumina HiSeq 2000/2500, MiSeq or NextSeq was used to sequence libraries as 2 x 150 bp reads. Reads were demultiplexed and grouped by UMI with MIGEC, and clonotypes were assembled and quantified with MiTCR. To exclude erroneous sequences, only TCR cDNA sequences supported by at least two reads were retained. The tcR package was used for downstream repertoire analysis, and clonotypes were matched between fractions using CDR3 nucleotide sequence together with V segment. Antigen specificity was annotated against VDJdb with VDJmatch, allowing one amino acid substitution in CDR3.

The sequence was collected from a man aged 50 to 59 who received an inactivated influenza vaccine. Donor details come from another sample of the same person, matched by shared clones. The material was PBMCs from blood, obtained on the day of vaccination.

CDR3 region: CASSPGWGITSYEQYF. The sequenced DNA: TGTGCCAGCAGCCCCGGTTGGGGGATTACGTCCTACGAGCAGTACTTC. The rearranged chain carries TRBV5-5 and TRBJ2-7, with the D call tentatively TRBD1 or TRBD2, each fitting 5 bases. As encoded in the germline V gene (reference sequence), CDR1 is SGHKS while CDR2 is YYEKEE. From the cysteine through the phenylalanine, the CDR3 covers 16 amino acids. Only the CDR3 DNA stays, 48 bases, in frame from base 1. The V end loses 4 bases and the J end loses 1 base, and a stretch of 18 bases separates them.